This entry is about one T cell receptor beta chain. As yet, its antigen is unknown. At sampling all donors were nominally healthy, likely with unrecorded immune exposures. 13 Jbeta primers and 60 Vbeta primers were used for the PCR. Assay used: immunoSEQ multiplex PCR; TCRdb lists only in-frame clones, some missing. This sample has roughly 140,000 clones, with over 70% found just once. The sample comes from a study of cytomegalovirus exposure and HLA in healthy donors. Study in general: Falling in the Caucasian-associated ancestry cluster were less than 85% of 398 genotyped donors.

The germline V and J ends were trimmed by 6 bases and 0 bases, with 8 bases remaining between them. The CDR3 has 13 amino acids. Per the germline V gene, CDR1 is LNHDA and CDR2 is SQIVND (reference sequence). Study-level results: A link between a missense DCLRE1C variant and TCR beta V- and J-gene trimming emerged from a later analysis. A later analysis linked roughly 17,000 TCR beta sequences to HLA alleles at 0.05 false discovery rate.

Material: PBMCs. The chain carries TRBV19 and TRBJ2-5; maybe TRBD2 (5 bases). The clonotype comes from a woman aged 40 to 49 in good health and CMV-seropositive. This chain's CDR3 is CASRSGYQETQYF. The CDR3 coding sequence is TGTGCCAGTAGATCGGGGTACCAAGAGACCCAGTACTTC.